The 22 T cell receptor beta chains reported below all come from one sample, sequenced in a study of T cell responses to AZD1222 COVID-19 vaccine. TCRdb keeps only in-frame clones here, not all; method: immunoSEQ multiplex PCR. The table has about 160,000 clones, approximately 91% seen once. Sequenced material: peripheral blood, taken on day 0 of AZD1222 vaccination. The receptor source for this set is an adult in good health.

The chain employs TRBV29-1 and TRBJ2-5; 8 bases fit TRBD1. The CDR3 length is 15 residues. From germline, CDR1 is SQVTM and CDR2 ANQGSEA. The CDR3 loop reads CWVERGRGRAETQYF. In nucleotides, the CDR3 is TGCTGGGTTGAAAGGGGCAGGGGGCGGGCAGAGACCCAGTACTTC.

This clone occurred a few times. V usage is TRBV3-1 (or the pseudogene TRBV3-2) and J usage is TRBJ1-5, with TRBD1 matching over 9 bases. Germline V gene sequence: CDR1 LGHDT, CDR2 YNNKEL (reference sequence). Trimming took 4 bases from V and 3 from J; bases not matched to a gene: 10. This CDR3 has 17 residues. CDR3 loop: CASSPGQGRVNNQPQHF. For the CDR3, the DNA is TGTGCCAGCAGCCCGGGACAGGGTAGGGTGAACAATCAGCCCCAGCATTTT.

V usage is TRBV28 and J usage is TRBJ2-1; 8 bases align to TRBD1. This CDR3 region has 17 residues. CDR1 is MDHEN, CDR2 SYDVKM, per germline. The V gene end was trimmed by 8 bases and the J gene end by 2 bases; junction bases not matched to a gene: 14. CDR3 DNA: TGTGCCAGCCCCCCCACCCAGGGGGCCCAGACCTACAATGAGCAGTTCTTC. Translated, it gives CASPPTQGAQTYNEQFF.

This sequence joins TRBV28 and TRBJ1-2, with D perhaps matching TRBD1 (5 bases). The CDR3 runs to 14 residues. Trimming took 5 bases from V and 4 from J, leaving 14 bases between them. Germline CDR1 reads MDHEN; CDR2 reads SYDVKM. CDR3 bases: TGTGCCAGCAGTCCCGGGACGGGCGGCTATGGCTACACCTTC. It codes for CASSPGTGGYGYTF.

This clone was detected only once. This sequence joins TRBV28 and TRBJ1-1; 9 bases are shared with TRBD1. CDR3 size: 13 residues. V gave up 8 bases and J gave up 2 bases; unmatched junction bases: 3. From germline, CDR1 is MDHEN and CDR2 SYDVKM. The CDR3 nucleotides are TGTGCCAGCCGACAGGGGGGTAACACTGAAGCTTTCTTT. Its translation is CASRQGGNTEAFF.

V and J are TRBV10-3 and TRBJ1-3; the D gene is possibly TRBD1 (6 bases). The V gene's germline CDR1 is ENHRY and CDR2 SYGVKD. Trimming removed 7 bases from V and 4 bases from J, with 17 bases in between. The CDR3 sequence is 15 residues long. CDR3 DNA sequence: TGTGCCATCACCACCCGGGGGGGCGGCGGAAACACCATATATTTT. Amino acids: CAITTRGGGGNTIYF.

The V gene is TRBV18, the J gene TRBJ2-2; TRBD1 agrees at 10 bases. The germline CDR1 and CDR2 sequences are KGHSH and LQKENI. This CDR3 has 16 amino acids. J gave up 6 bases and V 4 bases, and 8 bases lay outside the gene matches. The CDR3 DNA follows: TGTGCCAGCTCACACACCGGGACAGGGGTGGCCGGGGAGCTGTTTTTT. Its protein product is CASSHTGTGVAGELFF.

A few counts support this clone. The gene calls are TRBV9 and TRBJ2-7; no clear D gene. V was cut by 0 bases and J by 4 bases, with 8 bases left in between. This CDR3 spans 13 amino acids. Germline lookup yields CDR1 SGDLS and CDR2 YYNGEE. The CDR3 DNA is TGTGCCAGCAGCGTAGGGGTGGAATACGAGCAGTACTTC. Translated, it gives CASSVGVEYEQYF.

The sample holds a few counts of this clone. The V and J genes are TRBV11-2 and TRBJ1-1; D is undetermined. The CDR3 totals 14 residues. Trimming shortened V by 2 bases and J by 3 bases, and 10 bases separated the two germline ends. Germline V CDR1 and CDR2: SGHAT, FQNNGV. The DNA of the CDR3 is TGTGCCAGCAGCTTAAGGGCTTGGGACACTGAAGCTTTCTTT. Amino acids: CASSLRAWDTEAFF. The variable domain in full, with the rest retrieved from reference TRBV11-2 and TRBJ1-1, is EAGVAQSPRYKIIEKRQSVAFWCNPISGHATLYWYQQILGQGPKLLIQFQNNGVVDDSQLPKDRFSAERLKGVDSTLKIQPAKLEDSAVYLCASSLRAWDTEAFFGQGTRLTVV.

The chain carries TRBV11-2 and TRBJ1-2, with D possibly TRBD1 on 6 matching bases. This CDR3 region has 12 residues. V shed 5 bases and J shed 8 bases, with 12 bases lying between them. Germline assignment: CDR1 SGHAT and CDR2 FQNNGV. The CDR3 DNA reads as TGTGCCAGCAGCGACAACAGGGTCGGCTACACCTTC. This codes for CASSDNRVGYTF.

The rearrangement joins TRBV28 to TRBJ1-2; D is unclear. Trimming left V 1 base short and J 0 bases short, with 6 bases between. Per germline, CDR1 MDHEN and CDR2 SYDVKM. The CDR3 loop spans 14 amino acids. DNA for the CDR3: TGTGCCAGCAGTTTATATAGCACTAACTATGGCTACACCTTC. Protein product: CASSLYSTNYGYTF.

In this sample, this clone turned up a few times. The chain links TRBV27 to TRBJ1-4; D gene ambiguous. Trimming pared 3 bases from V and 0 bases from J, leaving 8 bases between. The CDR3 loop spans 15 amino acids. Per germline, CDR1 MNHEY and CDR2 SMNVEV (reference sequence). CDR3 in DNA: TGTGCCAGCAGTTTCGGGATTGCAACTAATGAAAAACTGTTTTTT. This translates into CASSFGIATNEKLFF. The variable domain in full, with the rest retrieved from reference TRBV27 and TRBJ1-4, is EAQVTQNPRYLITVTGKKLTVTCSQNMNHEYMSWYRQDPGLGLRQIYYSMNVEVTDKGDVPEGYKVSRKEKRNFPLILESPSPNQTSLYFCASSFGIATNEKLFFGSGTQLSVL.

The chain joins TRBV18 to TRBJ1-1; 7 bases match TRBD1. The CDR3 runs to 13 residues. Trimming cost V 4 bases and J 5 bases; bases outside gene matches: 4. Germline CDR1 and CDR2: KGHSH and LQKENI. CDR3 nucleotides: TGTGCCAGCTCACGCGTACAGGGGACTGAAGCTTTCTTT. This codes for CASSRVQGTEAFF. Full variable domain (missing parts from reference TRBV18 and TRBJ1-1): NAGVMQNPRHLVRRRGQEARLRCSPMKGHSHVYWYRQLPEEGLKFMVYLQKENIIDESGMPKERFSAEFPKEGPSILRIQQVVRGDSAAYFCASSRVQGTEAFFGQGTRLTVV.

The chain is built from TRBV9 and TRBJ2-3, with D perhaps TRBD1 (6 bases). V was cut by 0 bases and J by 3 bases, with 14 bases left in between. CDR1 and CDR2 from the germline V gene are SGDLS and YYNGEE. The CDR3 covers 16 residues. For the CDR3, the DNA is TGTGCCAGCAGCGTAGGTTTGCCAGGGGTTACAGATACGCAGTATTTT. Amino acids: CASSVGLPGVTDTQYF.

The chain recombines TRBV2 with TRBJ2-5; D unclear. Trimming took 10 bases from V and 10 from J, leaving 13 bases between them. Per germline, CDR1 SNHLY and CDR2 FYNNEI. The CDR3 totals 10 residues. The CDR3 region has the DNA TGTGCCACCGCCGACCCCGGCCAGTACTTC. Translating gives CATADPGQYF.

The rearrangement links TRBV5-6 to TRBJ2-7; 7 nucleotides match TRBD2. Germline V CDR1 and CDR2: SGHDT, YYEEEE. With V trimmed by 2 bases and J by 2 bases, 4 bases remained unmatched. CDR3 length: 14 amino acids. In DNA form, the CDR3 reads TGTGCCAGCAGCTTTCGGGGAGGGCCCTACGAGCAGTACTTC. It translates to CASSFRGGPYEQYF.

This clone was seen only a few times. V usage is TRBV2 and J usage is TRBJ1-5, with 8 bases fitting TRBD1. This CDR3 has 13 residues. The germline CDR1 and CDR2 sequences are SNHLY and FYNNEI. With 8 bases clipped from V and 2 bases from J, the junction kept 2 bases outside the gene matches. The CDR3, as DNA: TGTGCCAGCGGGGGACAGGGCAATCAGCCCCAGCATTTT. Translating it yields CASGGQGNQPQHF.

The V and J genes are TRBV7-9 and TRBJ1-5, with D perhaps TRBD1 (6 bases). V lost 6 bases, J lost 12 bases, and 18 bases lay in between. Germline loops: CDR1 SEHNR, CDR2 FQNEAQ (reference sequence). The CDR3 runs to 13 residues. This CDR3 is CASSQQGSAGQHF. CDR3 bases: TGTGCCAGCAGTCAACAGGGTTCTGCCGGCCAGCATTTT.

The CDR3 loop reads CASSTRGAESKAFF. In DNA, the CDR3 is TGTGCCAGCAGCACCAGGGGGGCCGAATCAAAAGCTTTCTTT. V gene TRBV5-4 combines with J gene TRBJ1-1; 7 bases fit TRBD1. The CDR3 totals 14 residues. The junction had 12 bases not matched to a gene; V was cut back by 4 bases and J by 9 bases. Germline V gene data show CDR1 as SGHNT and CDR2 as YYREEE (reference sequence).

The rearrangement uses TRBV4-2 and TRBJ1-2; TRBD1 is a possible D gene (6 bases). Germline V gene data show CDR1 as LGHNA and CDR2 as YNFKEQ. Trimming removed 0 bases at V and 2 bases at J, with 10 bases between. This CDR3 has 15 residues. The CDR3 bases are TGTGCCAGCAGCCAAGATATGGACAGAAACTATGGCTACACCTTC. It translates to CASSQDMDRNYGYTF.

The gene calls are TRBV7-9 and TRBJ2-2, with D perhaps assigned TRBD1 or TRBD2 (5 bases each). The CDR3 covers 17 residues. V lost 4 bases and J lost 0, with 15 bases in between. The germline V gene encodes CDR1 SEHNR and CDR2 FQNEAQ (reference sequence). The CDR3 DNA is TGTGCCAGCAGCTCCCTCGGCCGGGACGCGAACACCGGGGAGCTGTTTTTT. Residues: CASSSLGRDANTGELFF.

J is TRBJ1-2 and V is TRBV19; 7 bases fit TRBD1. The length of the CDR3 is 14 residues. Germline V gives CDR1 LNHDA, CDR2 SQIVND (reference sequence). V was clipped by 6 bases and J by 4 bases; unmatched bases: 8. As DNA, the CDR3 is TGTGCCAGTAGAATGACAGGGCAAGGCTATGGCTACACCTTC. Translating it yields CASRMTGQGYGYTF.